These 13 T cell receptor beta chains originate from one sample sequenced in a study of spatial heterogeneity in lung cancer. TCRdb recomputed calls from the 5' RACE reads with MiXCR, one row per CDR3 protein. This sample has some 23,000 distinct CDR3 sequences, with about 7% found just once. Time point defined: sample taken at primary tumor resection. This specimen consisted of PBMCs, obtained at surgery. The receptors originated from a male donor with early-stage non-small cell lung cancer.

This clonotype has ten or more counts. The J gene is TRBJ1-5, the V gene TRBV20-1, with D perhaps matching TRBD1 (5 bases). The CDR3 has 13 amino acids. Trimming stripped 1 base from V and 7 bases from J, with 11 bases between. The V gene's germline CDR1 is DFQATT and CDR2 SNEGSKA (reference sequence). CDR3 in amino acids: CSARGDLRQPQHF. The CDR3 DNA is TGCAGTGCTAGAGGGGACCTCAGACAGCCCCAGCATTTT.

This clonotype was counted between two and nine times. The gene calls are TRBV24-1 and TRBJ1-5; D gene uncertain. The CDR3 loop spans 11 amino acids. The germline CDR1 and CDR2 sequences are KGHDR and SFDVKD. The germline V and J ends were trimmed by 8 bases and 10 bases, with 11 bases remaining between them. CDR3 sequence (DNA): TGTGCCACCACCCGAATGATTCCCCAGCATTTT. Protein: CATTRMIPQHF.

The chain couples TRBV12-3 or TRBV12-4 to TRBJ1-2; D remains unclear. The CDR3 consists of 11 residues. Trimming shortened V by 4 bases and J by 8 bases, and 8 bases separated the two germline ends. The CDR3 nucleotides are TGTGCCAGCAGTTGGGAGGGAGGCTACACCTTC. It is translated as CASSWEGGYTF.

The chain carries TRBV20-1 and TRBJ1-2, with D tentatively TRBD1 (6 bases). Germline V gives CDR1 DFQATT, CDR2 SNEGSKA (reference sequence). Trimming cost V 0 bases and J 7 bases, with 27 bases left between them. The CDR3 totals 18 residues. The DNA for the CDR3 is TGCAGTGCTAGAGATCAGACCACCCGACTGAACAGGGAGGGTGGCTACACCTTC. This codes for CSARDQTTRLNREGGYTF.

This clonotype was seen repeatedly, ten times or more. V is TRBV20-1 and J is TRBJ2-1; 8 nucleotides align to TRBD1. V was pared by 6 bases and J by 7 bases, with 11 bases of the junction left unmatched. The length of the CDR3 is 14 residues. CDR1 is DFQATT and CDR2 is SNEGSKA in the germline V gene (reference sequence). CDR3 nucleotides: TGCAGTGCAAATACAGGGGGTTATTCGAATGAGCAGTTCTTC. As protein: CSANTGGYSNEQFF.

This clonotype was recorded many times. This chain joins TRBV20-1 and TRBJ1-2; 8 bases match TRBD1. V shed 6 bases and J 8 bases; nucleotides not matched to a gene: 8. The V gene's germline CDR1 is DFQATT and CDR2 SNEGSKA (reference sequence). The CDR3 length is 12 residues. DNA for the CDR3: TGCAGTGCCTATGGACAGGGTGAAGGCTACACCTTC. Translating gives CSAYGQGEGYTF.

This clonotype was recorded a few times. Compared with germline, one end of the junction differs, possibly owing to a read error. V usage is TRBV7-7 and J usage is TRBJ2-2; tentative D call: TRBD1 (5 bases). The CDR3 has 16 amino acids. Germline V gene data show CDR1 as SSHAT and CDR2 as FNYEAQ (reference sequence). CDR3 coding DNA: TGTGCTAGCAGCTTAGTTTGGACACCCAACACCGGGGAGCTGTTTTTT. It specifies CASSLVWTPNTGELFF.

The chain is built from TRBV30 and TRBJ2-3, with 7 bases fitting TRBD1. The CDR3 is made up of 13 amino acids. Germline assignment: CDR1 GTSNPN and CDR2 SVGIG (reference sequence). The junction had 11 bases not matched to a gene; V was cut back by 8 bases and J by 6 bases. CDR3 sequence reads: CAGNRGWGDTQYF. The CDR3 nucleotides are TGTGCCGGTAACAGGGGATGGGGGGATACGCAGTATTTT.

The J gene is TRBJ2-7, the V gene TRBV3-1; 8 nucleotides line up with TRBD2. Germline CDR1 LGHDT, CDR2 YNNKEL (reference sequence). This CDR3 contains 16 residues. V was pared by 4 bases and J by 2 bases, with 10 bases of the junction left unmatched. The CDR3 region has the DNA TGTGCCAGCAGCCCTCATGCACTAGCGGCAACCTACGAGCAGTACTTC. Translated: CASSPHALAATYEQYF.

This clonotype showed up just a few times. V is TRBV28 and J is TRBJ2-7; D may be TRBD1 or TRBD2 (6 bases each). The ends were cut back, 10 bases at V and 3 bases at J, with 13 bases in the middle. CDR3 length equals 12 residues. Germline CDR1 MDHEN, CDR2 SYDVKM. The CDR3: CAMGGRGYEQYF. The DNA for the CDR3 is TGTGCCATGGGGGGCAGAGGCTACGAGCAGTACTTC.

By proportion, this clonotype is medium-sized (0.01 to 0.1%). J is TRBJ1-5 and V is TRBV20-1; D is unresolved. This CDR3 comprises 12 residues. Germline-derived CDR1 and CDR2 are DFQATT and SNEGSKA (reference sequence). Trimming cost V 6 bases and J 6 bases, with 12 bases left between them. CDR3 DNA: TGCAGTGCCGCCCCTATGGGTCAGCCCCAGCATTTT. This sequence encodes CSAAPMGQPQHF.

The CDR3 sequence is CASSYGSSGSLRETQYF. The CDR3 DNA is TGTGCCAGCAGTTACGGCAGTAGCGGGAGCCTGAGGGAGACCCAGTACTTC. The chain combines TRBV6-6 with TRBJ2-5; 9 nucleotides agree with TRBD2. J lost 5 bases, V lost 2 bases, and 12 bases had no gene match. The CDR3 has 17 amino acids. The germline gives CDR1 MNHNY, CDR2 SVGAGI (reference sequence).

By its share, this clonotype is medium-sized. J is TRBJ2-7 and V is TRBV24-1; maybe TRBD1 (6 bases). The CDR3 runs 13 residues. V dropped 5 bases and J dropped 3 bases, with 10 bases sitting between them. The V gene's germline CDR1 is KGHDR and CDR2 SFDVKD. CDR3 sequence reads: CATSGGGYYEQYF. CDR3 DNA: TGTGCCACCAGTGGAGGGGGATACTACGAGCAGTACTTC.